A selection of T cell receptor beta chains follows, all from one sample in a study of T-cell memory formation after mild COVID-19. TCRdb ran MiXCR on the 5' RACE reads and lists one entry per CDR3 protein. This sample carries fewer than 350,000 distinct CDR3 sequences, approximately 16% of them seen once, and the ten largest clones take about a fifth. The sequenced sample was PBMCs or a T cell subset sorted from them (not recorded which). These receptors were obtained from a man aged 18 to 29 who had mild COVID-19 (a few samples of this study predate the infection). Cell type and time point are not known. CDR3s include the opening cysteine and the closing phenylalanine or tryptophan. The order of the fields is J gene, D gene, clone size, V gene, CDR3 protein, CDR3 DNA. D genes are given only for firm matches. Clone size is not always given. Where it is, it says once, few, many or a class for expanded clones.

TRBJ2-3	-	few	TRBV6-5	CASSYSRTRASTDTQYF	TGTGCCAGCAGTTACTCAAGGACACGAGCTAGCACAGATACGCAGTATTTT
TRBJ1-5	TRBD1	-	TRBV5-6	CASSLAGTVANQPQHF	TGTGCCAGCAGCTTGGCCGGGACAGTGGCCAATCAGCCCCAGCATTTT
TRBJ2-3	TRBD2	many	TRBV12-3/TRBV12-4	CASSPALAGLTDTQYF	TGTGCCAGCAGTCCCGCACTAGCGGGTCTCACAGATACGCAGTATTTT
TRBJ1-4	-	-	TRBV6-5	CASSTGQNEKLFF	TGTGCCAGCAGTACTGGCCAAAATGAAAAACTGTTTTTT
TRBJ2-5	-	few	TRBV5-1	CASSWAGRQETQYF	TGCGCCAGCAGCTGGGCGGGACGGCAGGAGACCCAGTACTTC
TRBJ2-3	-	-	TRBV29-1	CSVVARASTDTQYF	TGCAGCGTCGTTGCTAGGGCTAGCACAGATACGCAGTATTTT
TRBJ2-5	-	few	TRBV7-3	CASSPKGQPQETQYF	TGTGCCAGCAGCCCAAAAGGGCAGCCCCAAGAGACCCAGTACTTC
TRBJ1-1	-	few	TRBV27	CASSSYGTEAFF	TGTGCCAGCAGTTCCTATGGGACAGAAGCTTTCTTT
TRBJ2-2	TRBD2	few	TRBV7-6	CASSQSGGASRELFF	TGTGCCAGCAGCCAGAGCGGGGGGGCGTCCAGGGAGCTGTTTTTT
TRBJ2-2	-	few	TRBV6-5	CASSPSGAGELFF	TGTGCCAGCAGTCCGTCAGGGGCCGGGGAGCTGTTTTTT
TRBJ2-4	-	-	TRBV4-3	CASSPEWGFIQYF	TGCGCCAGCAGCCCCGAATGGGGGTTCATTCAGTACTTC
TRBJ2-1	TRBD1	-	TRBV18	CASSRQGSNEQFF	TGTGCCAGCTCACGACAGGGGAGCAATGAGCAGTTCTTC
TRBJ1-6	-	-	TRBV4-2	CASSQGEGDNSPLHF	TGTGCCAGCAGCCAGGGCGAAGGCGACAATTCACCCCTCCACTTT
TRBJ1-6	-	-	TRBV6-5	CASNRGWNSPLHF	TGTGCCAGCAACAGAGGGTGGAATTCACCCCTCCACTTT
TRBJ1-1	-	few	TRBV20-1	CSAREGGGNTEAFF	TGCAGTGCTAGAGAGGGAGGGGGGAACACTGAAGCTTTCTTT
TRBJ2-5	TRBD2	-	TRBV7-2	CASSSGGAAETQYF	TGTGCCTCTTCTAGCGGGGGGGCCGCGGAGACCCAGTACTTC
TRBJ1-2	TRBD1	-	TRBV20-1	CSATTPGQGYGYTF	TGCAGTGCTACCACCCCGGGACAGGGATATGGCTACACCTTC
TRBJ2-3	TRBD2	-	TRBV5-1	CASSAGTSGYTDTQYF	TGCGCCAGCAGCGCCGGGACTAGCGGATACACAGATACGCAGTATTTT
TRBJ2-3	-	-	TRBV10-1	CASSNGAWDTQYF	TGCGCCAGCAGTAACGGGGCTTGGGATACGCAGTATTTT
TRBJ2-1	TRBD1	many	TRBV3-1	CASSPGTGLFNEQFF	TGTGCCAGCAGCCCCGGGACAGGGCTATTCAATGAGCAGTTCTTC
TRBJ2-7	TRBD1	few	TRBV7-2	CASSLAGQETYEQYF	TGTGCCAGCAGCTTAGCGGGACAGGAAACCTACGAGCAGTACTTC
TRBJ2-7	-	few	TRBV12-3/TRBV12-4	CASSFSGLYEQYF	TGTGCCAGCAGTTTTTCCGGGTTGTACGAGCAGTACTTC
TRBJ2-1	TRBD2	many	TRBV5-1	CASSLWGLSSSYNEQFF	TGCGCCAGCAGCTTGTGGGGACTAAGTAGCTCCTACAATGAGCAGTTCTTC
TRBJ2-1	-	many	TRBV6-5	CASSRGSSYNEQFF	TGTGCCAGTTCACGGGGGAGCTCCTACAATGAGCAGTTCTTC
TRBJ1-1	-	many	TRBV5-8	CASSFGQGRTEAFF	TGTGCCAGCAGCTTCGGGCAGGGGAGGACTGAAGCTTTCTTT
TRBJ1-2	TRBD1	few	TRBV5-1	CASSSPGQSESYTF	TGCGCCAGCAGCTCCCCGGGACAGTCCGAGAGCTACACCTTC
TRBJ1-2	-	few	TRBV7-3	CASSPAGGPNYGYTF	TGTGCCAGCAGCCCAGCGGGCGGACCCAACTATGGCTACACCTTC
TRBJ2-1	-	-	TRBV5-1	CASSLGGDSYNEQFF	TGCGCCAGCAGCCTAGGGGGTGACTCCTACAATGAGCAGTTCTTC
TRBJ2-3	-	-	TRBV5-6	CASSWESHGATDTQYF	TGTGCCAGCAGCTGGGAGAGTCACGGGGCCACAGATACGCAGTATTTT
TRBJ2-7	TRBD1	-	TRBV6-5	CASSYEGAAVPYEQYF	TGTGCCAGCAGTTACGAGGGGGCCGCGGTGCCCTACGAGCAGTACTTC
TRBJ2-1	TRBD1	-	TRBV27	CASSRDRGRNNEQFF	TGTGCCAGCAGCCGGGACAGGGGGCGAAACAATGAGCAGTTCTTC
TRBJ1-1	-	few	TRBV20-1	CSARLGSGNTEAFF	TGCAGTGCTAGGTTGGGCAGCGGAAACACTGAAGCTTTCTTT
TRBJ2-2	-	-	TRBV15	CATSIAGTTGELFF	TGTGCCACCAGCATCGCTGGGACCACCGGGGAGCTGTTTTTT
TRBJ2-1	TRBD2	-	TRBV7-2	CASSSGLADEQFF	TGTGCCAGCAGCTCCGGACTAGCCGATGAGCAGTTCTTC
TRBJ2-5	TRBD1	-	TRBV6-6	CASSIGGQFGAETQYF	TGTGCCAGCAGCATAGGGGGACAGTTTGGAGCGGAGACCCAGTACTTC
TRBJ2-1	TRBD2	-	TRBV4-1	CASSQVGRGYSYNEQFF	TGCGCCAGCAGCCAAGTTGGGCGGGGGTACTCCTACAATGAGCAGTTCTTC
TRBJ2-7	TRBD1	few	TRBV6-5	CASTKLTGAYEQYF	TGTGCCAGCACTAAACTGACAGGGGCCTACGAGCAGTACTTC
TRBJ2-3	TRBD2	few	TRBV5-1	CASSLDLSGAGTSTDSF	TGCGCCAGCAGCTTGGATCTTTCTGGCGCGGGGACTAGCACAGATAGTTTT
TRBJ1-1	-	-	TRBV2	CASSEFTNTEAFF	TGTGCCAGCAGTGAATTCACGAACACTGAAGCTTTCTTT
TRBJ1-2	TRBD1	-	TRBV19	CASSQQGSVYGYTF	TGTGCCAGTAGCCAACAGGGGAGCGTATATGGCTACACCTTC
TRBJ1-5	-	once	TRBV4-2	CASSWRGSSNQPQHF	TGTGCCAGCAGCTGGAGGGGGTCAAGCAATCAGCCCCAGCATTTT
TRBJ1-5	TRBD1	-	TRBV6-2/TRBV6-3	CATVPGDREWGNQPQHF	TGTGCCACAGTGCCCGGTGACAGGGAATGGGGCAATCAGCCCCAGCATTTT
TRBJ2-1	-	few	TRBV19	CASSIGHLGRNEQFF	TGTGCCAGTAGTATAGGCCACTTGGGACGCAATGAGCAGTTCTTC
TRBJ2-1	TRBD2	-	TRBV7-2	CASRAPGLGALYF	TGTGCCAGCAGAGCCCCGGGACTAGGGGCTTTGTACTTC
TRBJ2-7	-	many	TRBV7-9	CASSFEGREQYF	TGTGCCAGCAGCTTTGAGGGGCGCGAGCAGTACTTC
TRBJ1-6	-	-	TRBV28	CASSLGGIGSPLHF	TGTGCCAGCAGTTTGGGGGGCATTGGATCACCCCTCCACTTT
TRBJ2-2	-	-	TRBV28	CASSLWAPGAGELFF	TGTGCCAGCAGTTTATGGGCACCGGGGGCCGGGGAGCTGTTTTTT
TRBJ1-3	-	-	TRBV5-1	CASSLDAQAFKGNTIYF	TGCGCCAGCAGCTTAGATGCGCAGGCGTTTAAAGGAAACACCATATATTTT
TRBJ2-5	-	-	TRBV4-3	CASSQDRGWQGASQYF	TGCGCCAGCAGCCAAGATCGAGGTTGGCAGGGTGCGTCCCAGTACTTC